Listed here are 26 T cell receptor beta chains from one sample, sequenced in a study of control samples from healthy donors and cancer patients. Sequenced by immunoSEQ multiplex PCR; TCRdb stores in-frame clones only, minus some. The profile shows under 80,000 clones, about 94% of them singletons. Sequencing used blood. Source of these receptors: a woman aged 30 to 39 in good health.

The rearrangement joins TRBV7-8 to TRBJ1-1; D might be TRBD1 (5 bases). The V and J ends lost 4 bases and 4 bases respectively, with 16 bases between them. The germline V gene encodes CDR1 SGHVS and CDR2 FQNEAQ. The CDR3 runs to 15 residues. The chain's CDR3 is CASSSPRGSRTEAFF. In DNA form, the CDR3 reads TGTGCCAGCAGCTCCCCGCGGGGGTCGCGCACTGAAGCTTTCTTT.

The CDR3 nucleotides are TGTGCCAGCAGCTTAAGGCGGAGAGAGCAGTACGTC. It codes for CASSLRRREQYV. The chain couples TRBV11-2 to TRBJ2-7; no clear D. This CDR3 region has 12 residues. Germline CDR1 and CDR2: SGHAT and FQNNGV. Trimming shortened V by 2 bases and J by 7 bases, and 9 bases separated the two germline ends.

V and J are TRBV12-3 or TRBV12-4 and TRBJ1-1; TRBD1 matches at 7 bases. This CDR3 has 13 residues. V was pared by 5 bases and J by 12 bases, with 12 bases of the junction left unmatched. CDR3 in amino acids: CASSPDRVALPFF. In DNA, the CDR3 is TGTGCCAGCAGTCCCGACAGGGTTGCATTACCTTTCTTT.

CDR3 loop: CASSFVGGTGELFF. In DNA form, the CDR3 reads TGTGCCAGCAGCTTCGTTGGGGGCACCGGGGAGCTGTTTTTT. This chain connects TRBV5-4 to TRBJ2-2; TRBD1 or TRBD2 may be the D gene (5 bases each). CDR3 length: 14 amino acids. The V and J ends lost 2 bases and 4 bases respectively, with 9 bases between them. Germline CDR1 SGHNT, CDR2 YYREEE (reference sequence).

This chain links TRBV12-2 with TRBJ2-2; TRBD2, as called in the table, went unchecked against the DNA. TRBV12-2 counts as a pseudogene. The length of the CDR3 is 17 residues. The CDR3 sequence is CASRLTGGGSPNEELFF. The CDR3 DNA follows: TGTGCAAGTCGCTTAACGGGGGGGGGTTCCCCCAATGAGGAGCTGTTTTTT.

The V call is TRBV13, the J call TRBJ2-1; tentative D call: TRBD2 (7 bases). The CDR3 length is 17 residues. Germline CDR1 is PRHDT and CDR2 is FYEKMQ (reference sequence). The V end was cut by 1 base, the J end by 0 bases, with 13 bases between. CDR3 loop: CASSLAGGRRSYNEQFF. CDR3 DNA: TGTGCCAGCAGCTTAGCGGGGGGCAGGCGCTCCTACAATGAGCAGTTCTTC.

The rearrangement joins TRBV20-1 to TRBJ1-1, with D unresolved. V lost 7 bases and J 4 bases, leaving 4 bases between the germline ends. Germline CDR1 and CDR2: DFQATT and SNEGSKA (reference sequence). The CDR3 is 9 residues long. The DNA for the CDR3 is TGCAGTGTCTCCACTGAAGCTTTCTTT. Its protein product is CSVSTEAFF.

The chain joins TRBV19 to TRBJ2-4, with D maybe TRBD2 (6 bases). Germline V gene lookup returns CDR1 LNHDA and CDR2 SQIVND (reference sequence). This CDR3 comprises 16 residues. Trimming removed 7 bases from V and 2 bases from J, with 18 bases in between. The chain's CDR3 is CASTQSDRGSKNIQYF. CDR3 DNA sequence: TGTGCCAGTACCCAATCTGACCGGGGGTCCAAAAACATTCAGTACTTC.

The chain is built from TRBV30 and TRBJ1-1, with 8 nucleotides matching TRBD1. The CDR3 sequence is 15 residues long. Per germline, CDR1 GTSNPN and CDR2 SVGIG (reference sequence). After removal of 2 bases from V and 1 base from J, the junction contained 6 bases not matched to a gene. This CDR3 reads CAWSSRDRRNTEAFF. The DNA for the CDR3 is TGTGCCTGGAGTTCTCGGGACAGGAGGAACACTGAAGCTTTCTTT.

CDR3: CASTLSGYNEQFF. The CDR3 DNA is TGTGCCAGCACCCTGAGCGGCTACAATGAGCAGTTCTTC. This rearrangement joins TRBV12-3 or TRBV12-4 to TRBJ2-1, with D possibly being TRBD2 (5 bases). The CDR3 is made up of 13 amino acids. V dropped 7 bases and J dropped 3 bases, with 10 bases sitting between them.

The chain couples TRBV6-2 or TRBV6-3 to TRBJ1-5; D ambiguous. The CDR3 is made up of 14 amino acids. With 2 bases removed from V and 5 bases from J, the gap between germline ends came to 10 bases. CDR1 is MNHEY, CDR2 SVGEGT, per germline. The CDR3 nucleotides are TGTGCCAGCAGTTACCGCCCAAGGCATCAGCCCCAGCATTTT. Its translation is CASSYRPRHQPQHF.

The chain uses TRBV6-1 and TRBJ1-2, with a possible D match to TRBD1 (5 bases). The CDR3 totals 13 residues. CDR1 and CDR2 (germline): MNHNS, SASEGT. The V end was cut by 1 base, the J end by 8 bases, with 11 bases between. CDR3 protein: CASSEVTGGGYTF. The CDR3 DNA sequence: TGTGCCAGCAGTGAAGTTACAGGCGGGGGCTACACCTTC.

The CDR3: CASSLQDPNTEAFF. In nucleotides, the CDR3 is TGTGCCAGCAGCTTGCAGGACCCGAACACTGAAGCTTTCTTT. The chain carries TRBV11-3 and TRBJ1-1; no firm D call. V lost 3 bases, J lost 1 base, and 9 bases lay in between. There are 14 residues in the CDR3. Per germline, CDR1 SGHNT and CDR2 YENEEA.

The DNA of the CDR3 is TGTGCCAGCAGTTTAGTCGGTCAGCCCCAGCATTTT. It yields the protein CASSLVGQPQHF. The gene calls are TRBV12-3 or TRBV12-4 and TRBJ1-5; no reliable D call. The CDR3 covers 12 residues. V lost 1 base and J 6 bases, leaving 4 bases between the germline ends.

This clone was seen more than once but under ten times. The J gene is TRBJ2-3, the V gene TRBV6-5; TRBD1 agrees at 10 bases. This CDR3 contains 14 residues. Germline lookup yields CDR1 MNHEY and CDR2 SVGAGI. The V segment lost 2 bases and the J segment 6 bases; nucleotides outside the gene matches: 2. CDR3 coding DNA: TGTGCCAGCAGTTACCGACAGGGGGCGGATACGCAGTATTTT. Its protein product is CASSYRQGADTQYF.

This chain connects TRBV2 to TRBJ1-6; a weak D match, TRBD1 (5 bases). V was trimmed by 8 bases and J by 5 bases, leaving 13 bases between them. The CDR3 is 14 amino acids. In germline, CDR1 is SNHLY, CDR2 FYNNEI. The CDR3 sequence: CASSSGVDNSPLHF. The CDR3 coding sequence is TGTGCCAGCTCTTCGGGGGTCGATAATTCACCCCTCCACTTT.

CDR3 DNA: TGTGCCAGCAGCCCAGAGGGCCCCCTCACAGATACGCAGTATTTT. Protein product: CASSPEGPLTDTQYF. This chain uses TRBV5-4 with TRBJ2-3; D possibly corresponds to TRBD2 (5 bases). The CDR3 loop spans 15 amino acids. Trimming took 4 bases from V and 2 from J, leaving 14 bases between them. CDR1 is SGHNT and CDR2 is YYREEE in the germline V gene (reference sequence).

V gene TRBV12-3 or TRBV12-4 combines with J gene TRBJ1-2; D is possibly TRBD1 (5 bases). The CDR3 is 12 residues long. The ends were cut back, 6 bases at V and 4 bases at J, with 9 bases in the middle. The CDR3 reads CASRRQSYGYTF. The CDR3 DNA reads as TGTGCCAGCAGACGACAGAGCTATGGCTACACCTTC.

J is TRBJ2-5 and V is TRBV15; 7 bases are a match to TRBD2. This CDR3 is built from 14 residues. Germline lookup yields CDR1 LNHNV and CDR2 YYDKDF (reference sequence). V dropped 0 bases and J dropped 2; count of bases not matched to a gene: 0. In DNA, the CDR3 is TGTGCCACCAGCAGAGAGGGGGGGCAAGAGACCCAGTACTTC. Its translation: CATSREGGQETQYF.

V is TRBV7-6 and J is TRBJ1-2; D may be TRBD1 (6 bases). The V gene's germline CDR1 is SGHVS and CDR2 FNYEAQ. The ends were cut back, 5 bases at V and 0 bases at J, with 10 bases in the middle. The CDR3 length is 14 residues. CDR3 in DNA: TGTGCCAGCAGCCCCGACAGGACTAACTATGGCTACACCTTC. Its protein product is CASSPDRTNYGYTF.

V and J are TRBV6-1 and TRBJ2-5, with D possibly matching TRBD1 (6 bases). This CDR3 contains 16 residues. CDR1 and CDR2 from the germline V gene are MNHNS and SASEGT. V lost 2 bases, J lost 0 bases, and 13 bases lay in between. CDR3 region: CASSESGTTYQETQYF. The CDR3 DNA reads TGTGCCAGCAGTGAATCCGGGACAACGTACCAAGAGACCCAGTACTTC.

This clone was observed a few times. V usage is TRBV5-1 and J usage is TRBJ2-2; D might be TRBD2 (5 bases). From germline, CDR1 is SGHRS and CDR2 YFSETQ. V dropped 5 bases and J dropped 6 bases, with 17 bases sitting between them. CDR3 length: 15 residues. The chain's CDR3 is CASSLWTGIAGELFF. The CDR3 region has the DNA TGCGCCAGCAGTCTGTGGACGGGGATCGCCGGGGAGCTGTTTTTT.

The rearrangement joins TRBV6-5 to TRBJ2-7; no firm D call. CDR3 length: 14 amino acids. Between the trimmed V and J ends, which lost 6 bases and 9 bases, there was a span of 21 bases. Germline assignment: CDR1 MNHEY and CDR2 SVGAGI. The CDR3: CASRSGPYYSVQYV. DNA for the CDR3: TGTGCCAGCAGGAGTGGGCCGTACTACTCTGTGCAGTACGTC.

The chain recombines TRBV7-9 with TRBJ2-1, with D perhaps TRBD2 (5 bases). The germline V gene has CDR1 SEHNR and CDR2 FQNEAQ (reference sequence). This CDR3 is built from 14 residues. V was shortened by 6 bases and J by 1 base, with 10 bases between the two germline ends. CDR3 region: CASREGWSYNEQFF. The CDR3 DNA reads TGTGCCAGCAGAGAGGGTTGGTCCTACAATGAGCAGTTCTTC. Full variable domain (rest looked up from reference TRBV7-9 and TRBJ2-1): DTGVSQNPRHKITKRGQNVTFRCDPISEHNRLYWYRQTLGQGPEFLTYFQNEAQLEKSRLLSDRFSAERPKGSFSTLEIQRTEQGDSAMYLCASREGWSYNEQFFGPGTRLTVL.

CDR3 DNA sequence: TGTGCCAGCAGTGGTACAGGTCCCCGGGGGAGGTCCTACAATGAGCAGTTCTTC. It translates to CASSGTGPRGRSYNEQFF. J is TRBJ2-1 and V is TRBV6-1; tentative D call: TRBD2 (6 bases). Germline V gene sequence: CDR1 MNHNS, CDR2 SASEGT. Trimming left V 4 bases short and J 1 base short, with 20 bases between. The CDR3 has 18 amino acids.

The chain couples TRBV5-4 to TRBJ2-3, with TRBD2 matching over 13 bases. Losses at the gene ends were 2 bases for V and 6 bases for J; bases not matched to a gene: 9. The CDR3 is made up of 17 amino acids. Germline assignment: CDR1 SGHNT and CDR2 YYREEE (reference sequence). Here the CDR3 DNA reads TGTGCCAGCAGCTTTAGACTAGCGGGGGGTCCCGGGGATACGCAGTATTTT. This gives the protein CASSFRLAGGPGDTQYF.